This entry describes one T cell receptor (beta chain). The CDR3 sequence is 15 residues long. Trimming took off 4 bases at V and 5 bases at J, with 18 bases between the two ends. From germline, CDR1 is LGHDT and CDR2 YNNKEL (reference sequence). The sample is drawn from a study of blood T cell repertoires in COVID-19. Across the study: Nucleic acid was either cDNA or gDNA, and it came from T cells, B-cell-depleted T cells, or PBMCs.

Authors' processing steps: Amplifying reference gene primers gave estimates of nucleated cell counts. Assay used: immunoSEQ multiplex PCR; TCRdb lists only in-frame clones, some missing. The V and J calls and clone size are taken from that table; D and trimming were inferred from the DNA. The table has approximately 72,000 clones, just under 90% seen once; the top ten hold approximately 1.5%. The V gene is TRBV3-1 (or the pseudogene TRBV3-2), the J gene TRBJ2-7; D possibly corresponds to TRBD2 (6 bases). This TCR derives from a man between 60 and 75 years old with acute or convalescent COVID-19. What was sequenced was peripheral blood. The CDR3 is CASSPGVAVFHEQYF. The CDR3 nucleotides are TGTGCCAGCAGCCCGGGGGTTGCGGTATTCCACGAGCAGTACTTC.